This entry features one TCR beta chain sequence. This specimen comes from a study of T cells in Graves' hyperthyroidism and ophthalmopathy. Germline-derived CDR1 and CDR2 are SGHRS and YFSETQ. CDR3 size: 16 residues. V lost 7 bases and J 0 bases, leaving 14 bases between the germline ends. TCR beta CDR3 regions were amplified from RNA transcripts. A first-round RT-PCR of the TCR CDR3 used the HTBI primer set. TCRdb independently ran MiXCR on the multiplex PCR reads; one entry per CDR3 protein. The sample records around 440,000 distinct CDR3 sequences, 15% to 18% being singletons. The sequencing input was blood. The chain links TRBV5-1 to TRBJ2-6; tentatively, D is TRBD1 or TRBD2 (6 bases each). The receptor was isolated from a woman between 18 and 29 years old with Graves' hyperthyroidism. CDR3 in DNA: TGCGCCAGCGATGGGGGGCCCCCCTCTGGGGCCAACGTCCTGACTTTC. This gives the protein CASDGGPPSGANVLTF.